This entry features one T cell receptor beta chain sequence. This entry is derived from a study of T cell changes during pregnancy in multiple sclerosis. Only in-frame clones appear in the TCRdb table, and some are missing; sequencing was by immunoSEQ multiplex PCR. The sample has around 50,000 clones, roughly 90% seen once. Germline V gives CDR1 SGHTA, CDR2 FQGNSA. CDR3 length equals 12 residues. V lost 5 bases to trimming and J lost 8 bases, with 12 bases between them. The TCR originated in a female donor with multiple sclerosis, enrolled in a pregnancy study. The sample was CD4+ T cells from peripheral blood mononuclear cells, taken after pregnancy. This chain joins TRBV7-2 and TRBJ1-2, with D uncertain. CDR3 bases: TGTGCCAGCAGCGACAACTCGGGGGGCTACACCTTC. It encodes CASSDNSGGYTF.